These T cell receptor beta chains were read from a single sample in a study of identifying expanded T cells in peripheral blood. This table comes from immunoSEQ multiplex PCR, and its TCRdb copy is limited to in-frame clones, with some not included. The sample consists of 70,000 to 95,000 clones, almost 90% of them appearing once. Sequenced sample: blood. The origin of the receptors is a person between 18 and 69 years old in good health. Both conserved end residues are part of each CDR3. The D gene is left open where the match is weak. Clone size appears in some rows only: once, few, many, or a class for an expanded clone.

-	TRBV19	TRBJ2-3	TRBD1	CASSLGTATDTQYF	TGTGCCAGTAGTCTCGGGACAGCCACAGATACGCAGTATTTT
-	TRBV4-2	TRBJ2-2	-	CASSLENTGELFF	TGTGCCAGCAGCTTGGAAAACACCGGGGAGCTGTTTTTT
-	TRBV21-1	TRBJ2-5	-	CASTLRGIWETQYF	TGTGCCAGCACCCTACGGGGTATTTGGGAGACCCAGTACTTC
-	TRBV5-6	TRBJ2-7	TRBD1	CASSLAFVRGRYEQYF	TGTGCCAGCAGCTTGGCCTTCGTCAGGGGGCGGTACGAGCAGTACTTC
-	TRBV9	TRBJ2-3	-	CASSAASATQDTQYF	TGTGCCAGCAGCGCCGCCTCCGCCACCCAGGATACGCAGTATTTT
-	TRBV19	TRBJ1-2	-	CASSISVYGYTF	TGTGCCAGTAGTATCTCAGTCTATGGCTACACCTTC
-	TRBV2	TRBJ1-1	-	CASSERGGFSGPEAFF	TGTGCCAGCAGTGAAAGGGGGGGTTTTAGCGGGCCGGAAGCTTTCTTT
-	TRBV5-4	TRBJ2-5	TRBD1	CASSLAPTGGQETQYF	TGTGCCAGCAGCTTGGCCCCGACAGGGGGCCAAGAGACCCAGTACTTC
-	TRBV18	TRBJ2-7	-	CASSPQSSSYEQYF	TGTGCCAGCTCACCGCAATCCTCCTCCTACGAGCAGTACTTC
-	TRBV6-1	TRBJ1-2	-	CASSEAGARQVTYGYTF	TGTGCCAGCAGTGAAGCTGGGGCCCGGCAGGTAACCTATGGCTACACCTTC
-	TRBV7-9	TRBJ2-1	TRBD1	CASSTPGQGGVNEQFF	TGTGCCAGCAGCACACCGGGACAGGGGGGCGTTAATGAGCAGTTCTTC
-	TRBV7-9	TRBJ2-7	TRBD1	CASSPRDRAYEQYF	TGTGCCAGCAGCCCGCGAGACAGGGCGTACGAGCAGTACTTC
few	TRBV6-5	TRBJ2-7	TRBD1	CASSYSETGGYEQYF	TGTGCCAGCAGTTACTCGGAGACAGGGGGCTACGAGCAGTACTTC
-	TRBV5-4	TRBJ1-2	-	CASSLRAGMPLRGYTF	TGTGCCAGCAGCCTGAGGGCCGGGATGCCTTTGCGTGGCTACACCTTC
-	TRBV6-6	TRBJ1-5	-	CASSYGFGGNQPQHF	TGTGCCAGCAGTTACGGGTTTGGGGGCAATCAGCCCCAGCATTTT
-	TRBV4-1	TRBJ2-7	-	CASSREGVQGRAYEQYF	TGCGCCAGCAGCCGGGAGGGGGTTCAGGGTAGGGCCTACGAGCAGTACTTC
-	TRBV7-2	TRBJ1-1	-	CASSLVSEAFF	TGTGCCAGCAGCTTGGTCTCGGAAGCTTTCTTT
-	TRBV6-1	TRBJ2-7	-	CACRDGQYEQYF	TGTGCCTGCCGGGACGGGCAGTACGAGCAGTACTTC
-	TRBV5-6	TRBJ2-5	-	CASSSIRGRETQYF	TGTGCCAGCAGCTCGATCCGGGGGCGGGAGACCCAGTACTTC
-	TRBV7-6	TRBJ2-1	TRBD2	CASSSHLSGGSDEQFF	TGTGCCAGCAGCTCCCACCTTAGCGGGGGTTCGGATGAGCAGTTCTTC
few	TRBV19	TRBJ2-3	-	CASKKRLTDTQYF	TGTGCCAGTAAAAAGCGGTTGACAGATACGCAGTATTTT
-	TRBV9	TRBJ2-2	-	CASSVGGANTGELFF	TGTGCCAGCAGCGTAGGCGGGGCGAACACCGGGGAGCTGTTTTTT
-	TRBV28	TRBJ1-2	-	CASSNSWIYSF	TGTGCCAGCAGTAACTCCTGGATATACTCCTTC
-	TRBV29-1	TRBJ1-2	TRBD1	CSVNTPGTGNGYTF	TGCAGCGTTAACACTCCCGGGACAGGAAACGGCTACACCTTC
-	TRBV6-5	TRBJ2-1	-	CASRGLNEQFF	TGTGCCAGCAGGGGACTTAATGAGCAGTTCTTC
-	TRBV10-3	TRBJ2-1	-	CAISVKGSGDEQFF	TGTGCCATCAGTGTTAAGGGATCCGGGGATGAGCAGTTCTTC
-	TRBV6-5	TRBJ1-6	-	CASRREINSPLHF	TGTGCCAGCAGACGGGAGATTAATTCACCCCTCCACTTT
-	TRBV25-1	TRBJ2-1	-	CASSDGYNEQFF	TGTGCCAGCAGTGACGGCTACAATGAGCAGTTCTTC
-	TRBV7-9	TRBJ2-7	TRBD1	CASSKDRGGYEQYF	TGTGCCAGCAGCAAGGACAGGGGAGGCTACGAGCAGTACTTC
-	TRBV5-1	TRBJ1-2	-	CASSRGDGSNYGYTF	TGCGCCAGCAGCCGAGGGGACGGCTCTAACTATGGCTACACCTTC
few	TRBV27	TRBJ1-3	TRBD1	CASSAGTGGNTIYF	TGTGCCAGCAGCGCCGGGACAGGCGGAAACACCATATATTTT
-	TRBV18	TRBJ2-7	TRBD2	CASSPRQGLGSYEQYF	TGTGCCAGCTCACCACGGCAGGGACTAGGATCCTACGAGCAGTACTTC
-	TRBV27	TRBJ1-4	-	CASSSGQFTKLFF	TGTGCCAGCAGTTCCGGACAGTTCACAAAACTGTTTTTT
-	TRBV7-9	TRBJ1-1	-	CASSSPEGSYRNTEAFF	TGTGCCAGCAGCTCGCCTGAAGGGTCTTATAGGAACACTGAAGCTTTCTTT
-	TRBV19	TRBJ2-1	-	CASTEASSSYNEQFF	TGTGCCAGTACCGAGGCGTCGAGCTCCTACAATGAGCAGTTCTTC
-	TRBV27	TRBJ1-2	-	CASSLSGGYGYTF	TGTGCCAGCAGTTTATCAGGGGGCTATGGCTACACCTTC
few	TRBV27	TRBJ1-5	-	CASSSQWTQPQHF	TGTGCCAGCAGTTCACAGTGGACTCAGCCCCAGCATTTT
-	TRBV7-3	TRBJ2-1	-	CASSLNPPGDYNEQFF	TGTGCCAGCAGCTTAAATCCCCCGGGGGACTACAATGAGCAGTTCTTC
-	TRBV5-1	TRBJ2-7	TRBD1	CASSFTPGQSSYEQYF	TGCGCCAGCAGCTTCACTCCGGGACAGAGCTCCTACGAGCAGTACTTC
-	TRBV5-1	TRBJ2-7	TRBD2	CASSSSGTRAYEQYF	TGCGCCAGCAGCTCGTCCGGGACTAGAGCCTACGAGCAGTACTTC
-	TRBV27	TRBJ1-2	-	CASSSSRTDTNYGYTF	TGTGCCAGCAGTTCATCCCGGACAGACACTAACTATGGCTACACCTTC
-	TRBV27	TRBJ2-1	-	CASSFLGLTYNEQFF	TGTGCCAGCAGTTTTTTAGGGCTAACCTACAATGAGCAGTTCTTC
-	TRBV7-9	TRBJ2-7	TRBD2	CASSFRTSGAYEQYF	TGTGCCAGCAGCTTTCGGACTAGCGGGGCCTACGAGCAGTACTTC